This is a list of T cell receptor beta chains from one sample in a study of Ad26.COV2.S vaccination and SARS-CoV-2 variants. Sequencing used immunoSEQ multiplex PCR; TCRdb keeps in-frame clones, though not all of them. The data contain roughly 350,000 clones, around 88% of them singletons. The sequenced sample was peripheral blood, obtained in a trial of Ad26.COV2.S vaccine versus placebo. The receptor set was obtained from a person between 18 and 59 years old who received the Ad26.COV2.S COVID-19 vaccine or a placebo. The CDR3 runs from the conserved cysteine through the conserved F or W. The D gene is left open where the match is weak. Clone sizes are given selectively: once, few, many, or a class where the clone is expanded.

d_call: TRBD1
v_call: TRBV7-3
j_call: TRBJ2-2
clone_size: .
cdr3_nt: TGTGCCAGCAGCTTAGTAGTCCAGGGGGCCGGGGAGCTGTTTTTT
cdr3_aa: CASSLVVQGAGELFF

d_call: .
v_call: TRBV7-7
j_call: TRBJ1-1
clone_size: .
cdr3_nt: TGTGCTAGCAGCTTATTCGCGAACACTGAAGCTTTCTTT
cdr3_aa: CASSLFANTEAFF

d_call: .
v_call: TRBV5-1
j_call: TRBJ2-2
clone_size: .
cdr3_nt: TGCGCCAGCAGTCGGACAGCCCTTAACACCGGGGAGCTGTTTTTT
cdr3_aa: CASSRTALNTGELFF

d_call: .
v_call: TRBV6-2/TRBV6-3
j_call: TRBJ2-7
clone_size: once
cdr3_nt: TGTGCCAGCAGTTCCCCGGGACTTACCGAGCAGTACTTC
cdr3_aa: CASSSPGLTEQYF

d_call: .
v_call: TRBV5-1
j_call: TRBJ2-3
clone_size: .
cdr3_nt: TGCGCCAGCAGCTACACATTAGCGGATACGCAGTATTTT
cdr3_aa: CASSYTLADTQYF

d_call: TRBD2
v_call: TRBV4-1
j_call: TRBJ2-1
clone_size: .
cdr3_nt: TGCGCCAGCAGCGACCTGGCTAGCGGGGCCGACTACAATGAGCAGTTCTTC
cdr3_aa: CASSDLASGADYNEQFF

d_call: TRBD2
v_call: TRBV14
j_call: TRBJ2-1
clone_size: .
cdr3_nt: TGTGCCAGCAGCCCGGGGACTAGCGACTGGTCCCGTGAGCAGTTCTTC
cdr3_aa: CASSPGTSDWSREQFF

d_call: TRBD1
v_call: TRBV27
j_call: TRBJ2-7
clone_size: .
cdr3_nt: TGTGCCAGCAGTACACGACAGGGGTTTGAGCAGTACTTC
cdr3_aa: CASSTRQGFEQYF

d_call: .
v_call: TRBV6-5
j_call: TRBJ1-1
clone_size: .
cdr3_nt: TGTGCCAGCAGTTACTCATCTAGCCTAGAAGCTTTCTTT
cdr3_aa: CASSYSSSLEAFF

d_call: .
v_call: TRBV7-7
j_call: TRBJ2-3
clone_size: .
cdr3_nt: TGTGCCAGCAGCTTAGAGGTGTCAGATACGCAGTATTTT
cdr3_aa: CASSLEVSDTQYF

d_call: .
v_call: TRBV4-1
j_call: TRBJ1-1
clone_size: .
cdr3_nt: TGCGCCAGCAGCCTAGAACCCCCCGGGAGCACTGAAGCTTTCTTT
cdr3_aa: CASSLEPPGSTEAFF

d_call: TRBD1
v_call: TRBV11-2
j_call: TRBJ1-1
clone_size: .
cdr3_nt: TGTGCCAGCAGCAATACAGGGGCGGGGGACACTGAAGCTTTCTTT
cdr3_aa: CASSNTGAGDTEAFF

d_call: .
v_call: TRBV5-1
j_call: TRBJ2-2
clone_size: .
cdr3_nt: TGCGCCAGCAGCTTGGAGGTCGGGGAGCTGTTTTTT
cdr3_aa: CASSLEVGELFF

d_call: .
v_call: TRBV5-4
j_call: TRBJ1-1
clone_size: .
cdr3_nt: TGTGCCAGCAGCCCCGGGGGCATGAACACTGAAGCTTTCTTT
cdr3_aa: CASSPGGMNTEAFF

d_call: TRBD1
v_call: TRBV28
j_call: TRBJ2-7
clone_size: .
cdr3_nt: TGTGCCAGCAGCGGACAGGGGAAAGCCTACGAGCAGTACTTC
cdr3_aa: CASSGQGKAYEQYF

d_call: TRBD1
v_call: TRBV27
j_call: TRBJ2-1
clone_size: .
cdr3_nt: TGTGCCAGCAGTTACGGGACAGGGTATGAGCAGTTCTTC
cdr3_aa: CASSYGTGYEQFF

d_call: TRBD1
v_call: TRBV4-1
j_call: TRBJ1-6
clone_size: .
cdr3_nt: TGCGCCAGCAGCCAGATCGGACAGGTTAATTCACCCCTCCACTTT
cdr3_aa: CASSQIGQVNSPLHF

d_call: .
v_call: TRBV21-1
j_call: TRBJ2-7
clone_size: .
cdr3_nt: TGTGCCAGCAGCAATTCGCCTTGGGACAAATCCTACGAGCAGTACTTC
cdr3_aa: CASSNSPWDKSYEQYF

d_call: .
v_call: TRBV11-2
j_call: TRBJ2-1
clone_size: once
cdr3_nt: TGTGCCAGCAGCTTCCCTAGGGGAGAGGCCTACAATGAGCAGTTCTTC
cdr3_aa: CASSFPRGEAYNEQFF

d_call: .
v_call: TRBV15
j_call: TRBJ1-5
clone_size: .
cdr3_nt: TGTGCCACCAGCCGGTATAATCAGCCCCAGCATTTT
cdr3_aa: CATSRYNQPQHF

d_call: TRBD2
v_call: TRBV5-1
j_call: TRBJ2-7
clone_size: .
cdr3_nt: TGCGCCAGCAGCATCGGACTAGTTGGTATCTCGGACGAGCAGTACTTC
cdr3_aa: CASSIGLVGISDEQYF

d_call: .
v_call: TRBV18
j_call: TRBJ2-3
clone_size: .
cdr3_nt: TGTGCCAGCTCACCTAGGACTGCTAGCACAGATACGCAGTATTTT
cdr3_aa: CASSPRTASTDTQYF

d_call: TRBD2
v_call: TRBV4-1
j_call: TRBJ2-1
clone_size: .
cdr3_nt: TGCGCCAGCAGCCTCGGGACTAGCGCCAAGAGGAGTAATGAGCAGTTCTTC
cdr3_aa: CASSLGTSAKRSNEQFF

d_call: .
v_call: TRBV19
j_call: TRBJ1-1
clone_size: .
cdr3_nt: TGTGCCAGTAGTATAATGTCAGGGGCGGGCACTGAAGCTTTCTTT
cdr3_aa: CASSIMSGAGTEAFF

d_call: .
v_call: TRBV21-1
j_call: TRBJ2-2
clone_size: .
cdr3_nt: TGTGCCAGCAGCCTCCCCTTCCAGGGACTCCAGGACGTGCTTAACACCGGGGAGCTGTTTTTT
cdr3_aa: CASSLPFQGLQDVLNTGELFF

d_call: TRBD1
v_call: TRBV19
j_call: TRBJ2-1
clone_size: .
cdr3_nt: TGTGCCAGTAGCATACAGGGGGCTGGTGAGCAGTTCTTC
cdr3_aa: CASSIQGAGEQFF

d_call: TRBD1
v_call: TRBV7-2
j_call: TRBJ2-2
clone_size: .
cdr3_nt: TGTGCCAGCAGCCTGGGACAGAGGATGTCCGGGGAGCTGTTTTTT
cdr3_aa: CASSLGQRMSGELFF

d_call: .
v_call: TRBV11-3
j_call: TRBJ2-7
clone_size: once
cdr3_nt: TGTGCCAGCAGCTTAGGGGGCGGAGGGGAGCAGTACTTC
cdr3_aa: CASSLGGGGEQYF

d_call: .
v_call: TRBV6-1
j_call: TRBJ1-4
clone_size: .
cdr3_nt: TGTGCCAGCAGTGATTGGGGTAATGAAAAACTGTTTTTT
cdr3_aa: CASSDWGNEKLFF